The 18 T cell receptor beta chains reported below all come from one sample, sequenced in a study of T-cell memory formation after mild COVID-19. TCRdb reanalysed the 5' RACE reads using MiXCR and keeps one entry per CDR3 protein. This sample carries fewer than 700,000 distinct CDR3 sequences, 18% of them seen once, and the ten largest clones take around 12%. Sample: PBMCs or a T cell subset sorted from them (not recorded which). These receptor sequences come from an adult woman who had mild COVID-19 (a few samples of this study predate the infection). Cell type and time point are not known.

The V and J genes are TRBV6-5 and TRBJ1-5; 7 bases agree with TRBD1. CDR3 length: 14 residues. Germline V gene data show CDR1 as MNHEY and CDR2 as SVGAGI. Trimming removed 8 bases from V and 6 bases from J; junction bases left unmatched: 10. CDR3 residues: CASGKGGGGQPQHF. The CDR3 DNA reads TGTGCCAGCGGTAAAGGGGGCGGAGGTCAGCCCCAGCATTTT.

This clonotype appeared a single time. The genes are TRBV6-5 and TRBJ2-5; 9 positions agree with TRBD2. The CDR3 is 14 residues long. Germline-derived CDR1 and CDR2 are MNHEY and SVGAGI. V was pared by 6 bases and J by 4 bases, with 6 bases of the junction left unmatched. The CDR3: CASRPGLASETQYF. Written as DNA, the CDR3 is TGTGCCAGCAGACCGGGACTAGCATCAGAGACCCAGTACTTC.

The chain is built from TRBV2 and TRBJ2-1; 9 bases are shared with TRBD1. Trimming cost V 7 bases and J 8 bases; bases outside gene matches: 9. The CDR3 sequence is 14 residues long. The germline V gene has CDR1 SNHLY and CDR2 FYNNEI. The chain's CDR3 is CASTKDRGDDEQFF. CDR3 bases: TGTGCCAGCACCAAGGACAGGGGTGATGATGAGCAGTTCTTC.

The table lists this clonotype with a few counts. The V call is TRBV11-3, the J call TRBJ1-6; 7 bases line up with TRBD1. The junction had 8 bases not matched to a gene; V was cut back by 5 bases and J by 7 bases. Germline-derived CDR1 and CDR2 are SGHNT and YENEEA. The CDR3 has 15 amino acids. The CDR3 DNA sequence: TGTGCCAGCAGCCGAGACAGGGCGGGGAATTCACCCCTCCACTTT. The encoded protein is CASSRDRAGNSPLHF. The variable domain in full, with the rest retrieved from reference TRBV11-3 and TRBJ1-6, is EAGVVQSPRYKIIEKKQPVAFWCNPISGHNTLYWYLQNLGQGPELLIRYENEEAVDDSQLPKDRFSAERLKGVDSTLKIQPAELGDSAVYLCASSRDRAGNSPLHFGNGTRLTVT.

This clonotype has only a few counts. V usage is TRBV7-2 and J usage is TRBJ2-3; the match to TRBD1 covers 7 bases. There are 16 residues in the CDR3. The ends lost 6 bases at V and 1 base at J; junction bases unmatched: 10. CDR1 is SGHTA, CDR2 FQGNSA, per germline. Here the CDR3 reads CASRGQTNIRTDTQYF. CDR3 coding DNA: TGTGCCAGCAGGGGACAGACCAATATTCGCACAGATACGCAGTATTTT.

A few counts support this clonotype. J is TRBJ1-2 and V is TRBV25-1; D gene ambiguous. The germline gives CDR1 MGHDK, CDR2 SYGVNS. The V gene lost 8 bases and the J gene lost 4 bases, with 5 bases spanning the gap. CDR3 length: 10 amino acids. This CDR3 is CASLFYGYTF. The CDR3 bases are TGTGCCAGCCTTTTCTATGGCTACACCTTC.

This clonotype occurred a few times. The genes are TRBV7-2 and TRBJ1-3; D not certain. The CDR3 is made up of 16 amino acids. Looked up from germline, CDR1 is SGHTA and CDR2 is FQGNSA. V lost 4 bases and J 0 bases, leaving 13 bases between the germline ends. This chain's CDR3 is CASSSQNGISGNTIYF. The CDR3 region has the DNA TGTGCCAGCAGCTCCCAAAACGGCATCTCTGGAAACACCATATATTTT.

This clonotype has more than one count but fewer than ten. The gene calls are TRBV9 and TRBJ2-1, with 7 bases that match TRBD1. Germline V gene sequence: CDR1 SGDLS, CDR2 YYNGEE. Germline trimming cut 5 bases from V and 7 bases from J; bases unmatched to any gene: 12. This CDR3 is built from 15 residues. This CDR3 reads CASSRASGQTNEQFF. CDR3 in DNA: TGTGCCAGCAGTAGGGCCTCGGGACAGACAAATGAGCAGTTCTTC.

A few counts support this clonotype. The gene calls are TRBV4-1 and TRBJ2-5, with TRBD2 matching 11 bases. The CDR3 loop spans 18 amino acids. The germline V gene has CDR1 MGHRA and CDR2 YSYEKL. With V trimmed by 0 bases and J by 1 base, 7 bases remained unmatched. CDR3: CASSQEQGTSGSQETQYF. The CDR3 DNA reads TGCGCCAGCAGCCAAGAACAGGGGACTAGCGGAAGCCAAGAGACCCAGTACTTC.

The genes are TRBV24-1 and TRBJ2-1, with TRBD1 matching 11 bases. Germline V gene sequence: CDR1 KGHDR, CDR2 SFDVKD. The CDR3 runs to 19 residues. J was trimmed by 5 bases and V by 5 bases; bases with no gene match: 16. Here the CDR3 DNA reads TGTGCCACCAGTGGCCTGGACAGGGGGCAGGTCCTGACCCACAATGAGCAGTTCTTC. Translating gives CATSGLDRGQVLTHNEQFF.

Only a few counts were recorded for this clonotype. The J gene is TRBJ2-7, the V gene TRBV4-3; 9 bases line up with TRBD2. The germline V gene encodes CDR1 LGHNA and CDR2 YSLEER. The CDR3 runs 15 residues. The ends lost 3 bases at V and 3 bases at J; junction bases unmatched: 6. The CDR3 sequence: CASSQDQTSGYEQYF. The CDR3 DNA is TGCGCCAGCAGCCAGGACCAGACTAGCGGCTACGAGCAGTACTTC.

This clonotype was observed a few times. The rearrangement joins TRBV20-1 to TRBJ2-1, with 13 positions matching TRBD2. The V gene end was trimmed by 5 bases and the J gene end by 9 bases; junction bases not matched to a gene: 10. The germline gives CDR1 DFQATT, CDR2 SNEGSKA (reference sequence). The length of the CDR3 is 15 residues. The CDR3 nucleotides are TGCAGTGCTGGGACTAGCGGGGATGGTTCTACTGAGCAGTTCTTC. Translation gives CSAGTSGDGSTEQFF.

A few counts support this clonotype. The chain carries TRBV27 and TRBJ1-2, with a weak D call TRBD1 (5 bases). This CDR3 has 13 amino acids. Germline V gives CDR1 MNHEY, CDR2 SMNVEV (reference sequence). The V gene lost 7 bases and the J gene lost 8 bases, with 17 bases spanning the gap. The CDR3 loop is CASTEPGGRGYTF. The CDR3 DNA is TGTGCCAGCACCGAGCCCGGGGGTAGAGGCTACACCTTC.

In this sample, this clonotype turned up a few times. The chain couples TRBV7-9 to TRBJ1-1; no clear D. Germline V CDR1 and CDR2: SEHNR, FQNEAQ (reference sequence). The V and J ends lost 5 bases and 1 base respectively, with 20 bases between them. The CDR3 is 17 residues long. The CDR3 loop reads CASSPRNQRQENTEAFF. CDR3 in DNA: TGTGCCAGCAGCCCACGGAATCAGAGGCAGGAGAACACTGAAGCTTTCTTT.

The rearrangement links TRBV24-1 to TRBJ2-1, with D maybe TRBD1 (6 bases). V lost 5 bases to trimming and J lost 4 bases, with 14 bases between them. Germline V lookup: CDR1 KGHDR, CDR2 SFDVKD. This CDR3 contains 15 residues. The CDR3 DNA reads as TGTGCCACCAGTGGCCGGGACGGGACATACAATGAGCAGTTCTTC. Residues: CATSGRDGTYNEQFF.

This clonotype was counted only a few times. The chain has TRBV12-3 or TRBV12-4 and TRBJ2-2, with 7 bases fitting TRBD2. The CDR3 runs to 17 residues. Unmatched junction bases numbered 9, after V lost 2 bases and J lost 3 bases. CDR3 loop: CASSLSQASGYTGELFF. Written as DNA, the CDR3 is TGTGCCAGCAGTTTATCCCAGGCTAGCGGTTACACCGGGGAGCTGTTTTTT.

The rearrangement links TRBV23-1 to TRBJ1-2, with a tentative D call TRBD1 (6 bases). TRBV23-1 is an open reading frame whose function is uncertain. This CDR3 region has 16 residues. Between the trimmed V and J ends, which lost 3 bases and 8 bases, there was a span of 22 bases. The CDR3 region has the DNA TGCGCCAGCAGTCAGTACAGAACAGGGACACGAATCGGCTACACCTTC. Its protein product is CASSQYRTGTRIGYTF.

V gene TRBV4-1 combines with J gene TRBJ2-5, with 9 bases identical to TRBD2. This CDR3 contains 17 residues. V trimming: 5 bases; J trimming: 4 bases; junction bases outside the gene matches: 14. CDR1 MGHRA and CDR2 YSYEKL come from the germline V gene. The CDR3 DNA reads as TGCGCCAGCAGCGACAACCCCCTAGCGGGGCCCTCAGAGACCCAGTACTTC. As protein: CASSDNPLAGPSETQYF.